This T cell receptor beta chain was observed in a study of cytomegalovirus exposure and HLA in healthy donors. General study findings and limits: The later analysis indicated that the majority of CMV-associated TCR beta chains appeared HLA-restricted. Being productive about 90% or about 30% of the time was typical of most TCR beta V segments in an earlier analysis. A later analysis showed TCR association rates differing by HLA locus, peaking at DRB1 and lowest at HLA-C.

Primers for the PCR totalled 60 Vbeta and 13 Jbeta. Assay used: immunoSEQ multiplex PCR; TCRdb lists only in-frame clones, some missing. This listing includes 100,000 to 150,000 clones. Comment on this clone: Its antigen is not known. The junction differs from germline at one of its ends, possibly a read error.

The CDR3 is made up of 14 amino acids. Germline V lookup: CDR1 SGHNT, CDR2 YYREEE (reference sequence). The clonotype was recovered from a woman in her 40s in good health and CMV-seronegative. The chain uses TRBV5-4 and TRBJ1-6; D unclear. The specimen sequenced was PBMCs. CDR3 sequence (DNA): TGTGCCAGCAGGCCCAACTCCGATAATTCACCCCTCCACTTT. Translated: CASRPNSDNSPLHF.